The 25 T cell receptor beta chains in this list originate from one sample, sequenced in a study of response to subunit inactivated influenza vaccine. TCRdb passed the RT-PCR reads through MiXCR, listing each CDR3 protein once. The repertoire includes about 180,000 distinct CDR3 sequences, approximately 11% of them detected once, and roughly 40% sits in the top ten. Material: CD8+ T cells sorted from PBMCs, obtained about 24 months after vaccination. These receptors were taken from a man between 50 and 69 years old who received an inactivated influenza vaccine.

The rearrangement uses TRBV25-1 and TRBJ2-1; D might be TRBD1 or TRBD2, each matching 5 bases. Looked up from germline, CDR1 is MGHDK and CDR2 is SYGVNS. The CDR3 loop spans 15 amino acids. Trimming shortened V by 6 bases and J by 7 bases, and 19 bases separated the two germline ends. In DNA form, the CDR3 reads TGTGCCAGCAGCCAGGCCGGGGCAATCGATAATGAGCAGTTCTTC. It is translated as CASSQAGAIDNEQFF.

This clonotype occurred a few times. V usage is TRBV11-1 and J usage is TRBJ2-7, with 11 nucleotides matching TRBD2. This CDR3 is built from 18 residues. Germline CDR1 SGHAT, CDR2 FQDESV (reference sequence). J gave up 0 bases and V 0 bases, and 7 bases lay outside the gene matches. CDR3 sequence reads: CASSLAAPGLADSYEQYF. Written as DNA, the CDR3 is TGTGCCAGCAGCTTAGCGGCCCCGGGACTAGCGGACTCCTACGAGCAGTACTTC.

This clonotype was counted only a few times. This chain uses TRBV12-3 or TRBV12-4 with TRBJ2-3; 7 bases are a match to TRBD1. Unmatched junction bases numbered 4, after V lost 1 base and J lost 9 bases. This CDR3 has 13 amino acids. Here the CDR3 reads CASSLETGTTQYF. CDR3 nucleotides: TGTGCCAGCAGTTTAGAGACAGGGACGACGCAGTATTTT.

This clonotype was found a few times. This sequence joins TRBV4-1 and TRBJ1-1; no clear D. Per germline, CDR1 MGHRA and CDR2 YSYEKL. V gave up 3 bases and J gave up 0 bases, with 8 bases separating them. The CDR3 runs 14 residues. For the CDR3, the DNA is TGCGCCAGCAGCCATCCAAATCTGAACACTGAAGCTTTCTTT. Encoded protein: CASSHPNLNTEAFF.

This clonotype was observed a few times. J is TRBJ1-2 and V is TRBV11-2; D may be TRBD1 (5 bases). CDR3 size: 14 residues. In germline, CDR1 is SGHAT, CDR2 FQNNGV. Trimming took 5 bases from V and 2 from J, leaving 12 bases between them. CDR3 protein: CASSQTGGNYGYTF. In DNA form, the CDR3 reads TGTGCCAGCAGCCAAACGGGGGGGAACTATGGCTACACCTTC.

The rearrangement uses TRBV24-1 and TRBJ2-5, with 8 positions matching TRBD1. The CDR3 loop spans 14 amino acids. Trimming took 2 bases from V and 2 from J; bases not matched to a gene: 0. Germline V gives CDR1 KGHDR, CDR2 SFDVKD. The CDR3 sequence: CATSDWTGQETQYF. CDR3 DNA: TGTGCCACCAGTGATTGGACAGGGCAAGAGACCCAGTACTTC.

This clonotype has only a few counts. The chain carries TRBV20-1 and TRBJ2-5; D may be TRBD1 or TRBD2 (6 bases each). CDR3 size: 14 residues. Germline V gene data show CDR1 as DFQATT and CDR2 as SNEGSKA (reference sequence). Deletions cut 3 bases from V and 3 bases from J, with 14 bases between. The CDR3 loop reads CSARRGDGKETQYF. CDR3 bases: TGCAGTGCTAGGAGGGGGGACGGGAAAGAGACCCAGTACTTC.

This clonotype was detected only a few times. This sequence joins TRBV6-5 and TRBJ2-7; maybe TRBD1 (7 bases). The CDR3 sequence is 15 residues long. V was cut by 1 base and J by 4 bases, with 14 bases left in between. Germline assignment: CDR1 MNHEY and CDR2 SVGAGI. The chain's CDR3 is CASSYWRDRSYEQYF. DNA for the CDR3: TGTGCCAGCAGTTACTGGCGGGACAGATCTTACGAGCAGTACTTC.

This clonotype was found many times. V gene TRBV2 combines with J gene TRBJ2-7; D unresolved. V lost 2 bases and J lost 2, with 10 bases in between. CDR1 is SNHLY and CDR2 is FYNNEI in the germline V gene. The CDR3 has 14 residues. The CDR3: CASSEYDGPYEQYF. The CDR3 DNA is TGTGCCAGCAGTGAATACGACGGGCCCTACGAGCAGTACTTC.

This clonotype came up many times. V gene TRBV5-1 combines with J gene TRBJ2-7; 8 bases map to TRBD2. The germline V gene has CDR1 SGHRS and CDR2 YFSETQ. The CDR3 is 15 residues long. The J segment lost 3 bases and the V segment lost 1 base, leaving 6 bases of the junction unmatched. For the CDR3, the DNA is TGCGCCAGCAGCTTGCATAGCGGGGAGGGCTACGAGCAGTACTTC. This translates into CASSLHSGEGYEQYF. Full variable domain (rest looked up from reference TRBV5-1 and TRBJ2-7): KAGVTQTPRYLIKTRGQQVTLSCSPISGHRSVSWYQQTPGQGLQFLFEYFSETQRNKGNFPGRFSGRQFSNSRSEMNVSTLELGDSALYLCASSLHSGEGYEQYFGPGTRLTVT.

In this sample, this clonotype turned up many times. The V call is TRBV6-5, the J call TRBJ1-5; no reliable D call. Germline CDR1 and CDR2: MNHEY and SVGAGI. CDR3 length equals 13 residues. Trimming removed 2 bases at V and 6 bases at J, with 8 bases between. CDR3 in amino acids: CASSYAASQPQHF. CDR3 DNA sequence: TGTGCCAGCAGTTACGCAGCTAGTCAGCCCCAGCATTTT.

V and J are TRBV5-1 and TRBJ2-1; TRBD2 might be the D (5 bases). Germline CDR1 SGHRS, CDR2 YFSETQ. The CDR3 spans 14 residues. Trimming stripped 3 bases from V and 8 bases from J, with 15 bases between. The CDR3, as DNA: TGCGCCAGCAGCTCCGGGCCGAGGGTCGATGAGCAGTTCTTC. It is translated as CASSSGPRVDEQFF.

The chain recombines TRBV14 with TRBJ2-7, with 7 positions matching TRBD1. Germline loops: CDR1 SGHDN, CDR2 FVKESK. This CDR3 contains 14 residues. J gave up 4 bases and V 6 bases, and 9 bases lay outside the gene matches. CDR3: CASSSPDRRYEQYF. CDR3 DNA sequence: TGTGCCAGCAGTTCACCGGACAGGCGGTACGAGCAGTACTTC.

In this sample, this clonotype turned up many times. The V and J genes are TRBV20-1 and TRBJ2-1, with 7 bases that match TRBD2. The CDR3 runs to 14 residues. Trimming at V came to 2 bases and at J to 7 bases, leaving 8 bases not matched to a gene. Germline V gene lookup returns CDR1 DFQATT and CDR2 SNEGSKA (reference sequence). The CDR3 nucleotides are TGCAGTGCTAGAAGCCGGGACTACGTAAATGAGCAGTTCTTC. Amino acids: CSARSRDYVNEQFF.

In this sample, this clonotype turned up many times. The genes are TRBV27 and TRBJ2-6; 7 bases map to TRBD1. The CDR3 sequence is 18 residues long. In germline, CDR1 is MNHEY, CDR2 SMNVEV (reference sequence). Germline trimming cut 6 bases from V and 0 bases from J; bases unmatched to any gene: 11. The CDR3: CASRLNRGDYSGANVLTF. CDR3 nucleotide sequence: TGTGCCAGCAGACTCAACAGGGGTGATTACTCTGGGGCCAACGTCCTGACTTTC.

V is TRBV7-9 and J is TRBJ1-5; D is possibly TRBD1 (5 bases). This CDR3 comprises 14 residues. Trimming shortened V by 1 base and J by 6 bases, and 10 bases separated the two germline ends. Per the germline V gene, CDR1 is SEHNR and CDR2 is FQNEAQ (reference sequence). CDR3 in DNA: TGTGCCAGCAGCTTAGACGCGGGGCTTCAGCCCCAGCATTTT. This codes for CASSLDAGLQPQHF.

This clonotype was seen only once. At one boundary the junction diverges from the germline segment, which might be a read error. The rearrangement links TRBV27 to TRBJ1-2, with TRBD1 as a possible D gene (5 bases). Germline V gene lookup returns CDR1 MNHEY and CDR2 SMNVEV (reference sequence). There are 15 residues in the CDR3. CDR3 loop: CSSSFTPTGNYGYTF. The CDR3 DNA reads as TGTTCCAGCAGCTTCACGCCCACAGGAAACTATGGCTACACCTTC.

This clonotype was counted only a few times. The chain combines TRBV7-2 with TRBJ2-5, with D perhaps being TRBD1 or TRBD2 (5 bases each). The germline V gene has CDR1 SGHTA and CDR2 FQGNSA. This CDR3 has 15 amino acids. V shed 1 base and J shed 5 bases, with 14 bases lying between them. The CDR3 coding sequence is TGTGCCAGCAGCTTAGAGGTTGGGGGTGGGGAGACCCAGTACTTC. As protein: CASSLEVGGGETQYF.

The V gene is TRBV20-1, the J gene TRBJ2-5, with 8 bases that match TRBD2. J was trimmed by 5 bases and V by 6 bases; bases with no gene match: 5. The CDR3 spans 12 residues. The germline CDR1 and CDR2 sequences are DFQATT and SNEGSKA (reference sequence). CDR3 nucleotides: TGCAGTGCAACTAGCGGTTGGGAGACCCAGTACTTC. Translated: CSATSGWETQYF.

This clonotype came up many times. Here the CDR3 DNA reads TGCAGCGTTGGGGACAGAGACTCCTACGAGCAGTACTTC. This encodes CSVGDRDSYEQYF. This chain uses TRBV29-1 with TRBJ2-7, with 7 nucleotides matching TRBD1. The CDR3 has 13 residues. V lost 4 bases to trimming and J lost 0 bases; unmatched junction nucleotides: 3. Germline values: CDR1 SQVTM, CDR2 ANQGSEA.

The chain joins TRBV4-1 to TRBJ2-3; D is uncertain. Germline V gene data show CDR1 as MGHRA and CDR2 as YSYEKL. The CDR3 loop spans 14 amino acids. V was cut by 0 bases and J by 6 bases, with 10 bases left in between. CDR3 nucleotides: TGCGCCAGCAGCCAAGACGCCCATGGGGATACGCAGTATTTT. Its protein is CASSQDAHGDTQYF.

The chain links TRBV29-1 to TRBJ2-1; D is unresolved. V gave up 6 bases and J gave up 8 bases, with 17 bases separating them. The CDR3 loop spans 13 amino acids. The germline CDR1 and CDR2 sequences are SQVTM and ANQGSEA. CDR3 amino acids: CSVHPGQRYEQFF. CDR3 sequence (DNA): TGCAGCGTACACCCTGGCCAGCGATATGAGCAGTTCTTC.

The CDR3 loop is CASSQQGTYNEQFF. DNA for the CDR3: TGCGCCAGCAGCCAACAGGGCACCTACAATGAGCAGTTCTTC. V usage is TRBV5-1 and J usage is TRBJ2-1; D might be TRBD1 (6 bases). The CDR3 loop spans 14 amino acids. Germline V gene sequence: CDR1 SGHRS, CDR2 YFSETQ. V dropped 4 bases and J dropped 2 bases, with 10 bases sitting between them.

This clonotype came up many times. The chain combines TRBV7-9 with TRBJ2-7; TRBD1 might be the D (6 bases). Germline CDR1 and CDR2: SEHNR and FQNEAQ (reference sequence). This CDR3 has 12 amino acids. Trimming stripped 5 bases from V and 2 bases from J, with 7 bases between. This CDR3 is CASSGQTYEQYF. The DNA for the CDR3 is TGTGCCAGCAGCGGACAGACCTACGAGCAGTACTTC.

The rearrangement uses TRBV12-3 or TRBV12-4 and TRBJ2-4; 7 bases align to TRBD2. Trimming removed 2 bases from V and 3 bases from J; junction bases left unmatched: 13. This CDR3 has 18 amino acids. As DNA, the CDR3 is TGTGCCAGCAGTTTATCTTTGAGCGGGAACTCGATCAAAAACATTCAGTACTTC. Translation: CASSLSLSGNSIKNIQYF.